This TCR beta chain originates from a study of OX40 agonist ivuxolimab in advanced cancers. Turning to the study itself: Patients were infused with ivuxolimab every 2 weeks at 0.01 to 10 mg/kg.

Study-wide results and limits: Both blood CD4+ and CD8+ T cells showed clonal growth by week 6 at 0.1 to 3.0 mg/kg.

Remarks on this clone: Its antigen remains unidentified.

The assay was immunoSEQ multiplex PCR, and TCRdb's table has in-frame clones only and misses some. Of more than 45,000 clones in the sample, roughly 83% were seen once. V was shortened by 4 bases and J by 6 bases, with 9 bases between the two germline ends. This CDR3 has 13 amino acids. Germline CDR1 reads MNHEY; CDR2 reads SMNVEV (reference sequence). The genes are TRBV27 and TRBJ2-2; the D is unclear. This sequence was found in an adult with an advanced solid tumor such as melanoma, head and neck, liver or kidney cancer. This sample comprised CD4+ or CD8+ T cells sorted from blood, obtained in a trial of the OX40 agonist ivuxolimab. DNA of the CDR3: TGTGCCAGCAGTTCCCTTTTTTCCGGGGAGCTGTTTTTT. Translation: CASSSLFSGELFF.